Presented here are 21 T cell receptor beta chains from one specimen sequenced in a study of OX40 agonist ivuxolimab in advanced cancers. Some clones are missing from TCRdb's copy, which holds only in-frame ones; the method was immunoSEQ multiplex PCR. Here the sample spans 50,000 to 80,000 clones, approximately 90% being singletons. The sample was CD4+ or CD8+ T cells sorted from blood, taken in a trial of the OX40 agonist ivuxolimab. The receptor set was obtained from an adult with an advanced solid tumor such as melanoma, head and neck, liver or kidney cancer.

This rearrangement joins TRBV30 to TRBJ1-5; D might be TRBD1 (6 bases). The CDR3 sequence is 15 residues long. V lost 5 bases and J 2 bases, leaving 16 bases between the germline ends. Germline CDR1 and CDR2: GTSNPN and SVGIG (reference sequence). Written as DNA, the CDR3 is TGTGCCTGGTCGGGAGGGACAACGGGCAATCAGCCCCAGCATTTT. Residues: CAWSGGTTGNQPQHF.

The chain's CDR3 is CASSILGGTGELFF. CDR3 nucleotide sequence: TGTGCCAGCAGTATACTAGGGGGGACCGGGGAGCTGTTTTTT. The rearrangement uses TRBV11-2 and TRBJ2-2; D is tentatively TRBD1 or TRBD2 (6 bases each). From germline, CDR1 is SGHAT and CDR2 FQNNGV. V lost 6 bases to trimming and J lost 5 bases, with 13 bases between them. The CDR3 has 14 amino acids.

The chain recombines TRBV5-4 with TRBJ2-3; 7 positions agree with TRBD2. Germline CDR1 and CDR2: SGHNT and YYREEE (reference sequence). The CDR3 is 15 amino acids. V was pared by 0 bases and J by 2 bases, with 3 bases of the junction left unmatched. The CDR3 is CASSLGGGATDTQYF. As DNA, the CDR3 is TGTGCCAGCAGCTTGGGCGGGGGTGCCACAGATACGCAGTATTTT.

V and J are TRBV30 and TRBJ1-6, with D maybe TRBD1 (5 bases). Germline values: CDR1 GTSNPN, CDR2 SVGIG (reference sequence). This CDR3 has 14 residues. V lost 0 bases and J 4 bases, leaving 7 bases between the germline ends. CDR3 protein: CAWSVRQYNSPLHF. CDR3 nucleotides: TGTGCCTGGAGTGTACGACAGTATAATTCACCCCTCCACTTT.

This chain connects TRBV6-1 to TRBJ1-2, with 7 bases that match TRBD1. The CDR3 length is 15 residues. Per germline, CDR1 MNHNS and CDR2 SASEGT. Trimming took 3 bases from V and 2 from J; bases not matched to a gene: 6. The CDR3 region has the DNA TGTGCCAGCAGTGACACCGGGACAGACAACTATGGCTACACCTTC. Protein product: CASSDTGTDNYGYTF.

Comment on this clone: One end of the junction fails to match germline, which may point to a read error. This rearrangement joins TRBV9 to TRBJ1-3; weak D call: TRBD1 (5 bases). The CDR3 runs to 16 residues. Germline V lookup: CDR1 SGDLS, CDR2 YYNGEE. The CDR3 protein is CASSAVPTASGNAIYF. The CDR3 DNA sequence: TGTGCCAGCAGCGCCGTGCCGACAGCCTCTGGAAACGCCATATATTTT. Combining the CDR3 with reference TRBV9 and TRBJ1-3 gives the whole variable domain DSGVTQTPKHLITATGQRVTLRCSPRSGDLSVYWYQQSLDQGLQFLIQYYNGEERAKGNILERFSAQQFPDLHSELNLSSLELGDSALYFCASSAVPTASGNAIYFGEGSWLTVV.

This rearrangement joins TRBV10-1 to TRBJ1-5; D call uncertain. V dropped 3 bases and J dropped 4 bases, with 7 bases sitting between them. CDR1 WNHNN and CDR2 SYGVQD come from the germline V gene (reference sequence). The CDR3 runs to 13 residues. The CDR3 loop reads CASSDDLNQPQHF. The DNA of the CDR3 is TGCGCCAGCAGTGATGACCTAAATCAGCCCCAGCATTTT.

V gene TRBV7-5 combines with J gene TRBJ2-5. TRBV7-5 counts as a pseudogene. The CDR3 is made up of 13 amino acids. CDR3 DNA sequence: TGTGTCAGAAGCTTAGCCCCCCAAGAGACCCAGTACTTC. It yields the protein CVRSLAPQETQYF.

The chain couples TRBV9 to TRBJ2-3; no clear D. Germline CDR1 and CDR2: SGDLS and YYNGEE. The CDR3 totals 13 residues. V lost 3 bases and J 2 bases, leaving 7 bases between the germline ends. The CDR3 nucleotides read TGTGCCAGCAGCGCCCGCTTCACAGATACGCAGTATTTT. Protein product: CASSARFTDTQYF. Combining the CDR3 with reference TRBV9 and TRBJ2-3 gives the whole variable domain DSGVTQTPKHLITATGQRVTLRCSPRSGDLSVYWYQQSLDQGLQFLIQYYNGEERAKGNILERFSAQQFPDLHSELNLSSLELGDSALYFCASSARFTDTQYFGPGTRLTVL.

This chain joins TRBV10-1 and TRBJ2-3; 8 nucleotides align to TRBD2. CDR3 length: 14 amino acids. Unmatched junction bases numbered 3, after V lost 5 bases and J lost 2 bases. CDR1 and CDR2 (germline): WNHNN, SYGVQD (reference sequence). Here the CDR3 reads CASSKAGVTDTQYF. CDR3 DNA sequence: TGCGCCAGCAGTAAAGCGGGAGTCACAGATACGCAGTATTTT.

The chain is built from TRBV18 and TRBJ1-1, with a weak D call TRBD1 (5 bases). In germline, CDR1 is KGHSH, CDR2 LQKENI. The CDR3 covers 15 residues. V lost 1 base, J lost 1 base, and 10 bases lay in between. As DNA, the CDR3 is TGTGCCAGCTCACCACTTGGGGGTGGGAACACTGAAGCTTTCTTT. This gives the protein CASSPLGGGNTEAFF.

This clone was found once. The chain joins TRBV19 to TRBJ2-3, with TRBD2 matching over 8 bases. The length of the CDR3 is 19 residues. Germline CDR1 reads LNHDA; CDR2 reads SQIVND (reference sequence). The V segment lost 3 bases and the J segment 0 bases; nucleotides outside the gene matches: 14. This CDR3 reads CASSMYRSGSAKSTDTQYF. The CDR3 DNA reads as TGTGCCAGTAGTATGTATCGGAGCGGGAGCGCCAAGAGCACAGATACGCAGTATTTT. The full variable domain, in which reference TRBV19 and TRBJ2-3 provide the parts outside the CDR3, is DGGITQSPKYLFRKEGQNVTLSCEQNLNHDAMYWYRQDPGQGLRLIYYSQIVNDFQKGDIAEGYSVSREKKESFPLTVTSAQKNPTAFYLCASSMYRSGSAKSTDTQYFGPGTRLTVL.

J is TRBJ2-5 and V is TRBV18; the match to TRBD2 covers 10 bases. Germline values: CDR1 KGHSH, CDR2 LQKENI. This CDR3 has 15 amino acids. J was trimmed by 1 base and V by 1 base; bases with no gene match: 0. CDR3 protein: CASSPQREGQETQYF. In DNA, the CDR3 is TGTGCCAGCTCACCACAGCGGGAGGGCCAAGAGACCCAGTACTTC.

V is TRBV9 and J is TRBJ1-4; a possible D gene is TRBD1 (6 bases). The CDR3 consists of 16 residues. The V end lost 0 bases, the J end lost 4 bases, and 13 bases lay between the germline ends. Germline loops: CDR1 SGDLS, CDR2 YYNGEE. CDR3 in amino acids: CASSVASGQLNEKLFF. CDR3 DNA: TGTGCCAGCAGCGTAGCTTCCGGACAGCTTAATGAAAAACTGTTTTTT.

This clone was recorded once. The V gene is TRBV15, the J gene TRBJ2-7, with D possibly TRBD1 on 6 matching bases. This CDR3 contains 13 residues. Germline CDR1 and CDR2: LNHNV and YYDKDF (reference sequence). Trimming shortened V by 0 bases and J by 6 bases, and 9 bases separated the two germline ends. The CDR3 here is CATSREQGGEQYF. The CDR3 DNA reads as TGTGCCACCAGCAGAGAACAGGGTGGCGAGCAGTACTTC.

CDR3 sequence reads: CAWSPGLDSYEQYF. For the CDR3, the DNA is TGTGCCTGGAGTCCGGGACTAGATTCCTACGAGCAGTACTTC. V is TRBV30 and J is TRBJ2-7; 8 bases match TRBD2. Germline V gene data show CDR1 as GTSNPN and CDR2 as SVGIG (reference sequence). The CDR3 has 14 residues. V lost 2 bases and J lost 1; bases outside the gene matches: 4.

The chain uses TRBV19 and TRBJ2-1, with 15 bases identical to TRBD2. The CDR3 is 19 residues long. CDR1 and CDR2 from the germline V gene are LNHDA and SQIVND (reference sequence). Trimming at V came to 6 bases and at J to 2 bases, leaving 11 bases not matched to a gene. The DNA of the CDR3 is TGTGCCAGTAGGGCAAACCCGGGACTAGCGGGGGGAACCTACAATGAGCAGTTCTTC. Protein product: CASRANPGLAGGTYNEQFF.

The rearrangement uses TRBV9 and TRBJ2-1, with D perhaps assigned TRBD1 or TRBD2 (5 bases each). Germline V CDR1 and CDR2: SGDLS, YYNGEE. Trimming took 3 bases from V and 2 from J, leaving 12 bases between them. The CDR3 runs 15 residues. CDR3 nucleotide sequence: TGTGCCAGCAGCGGAACCGGGACCCCCTACAATGAGCAGTTCTTC. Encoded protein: CASSGTGTPYNEQFF.

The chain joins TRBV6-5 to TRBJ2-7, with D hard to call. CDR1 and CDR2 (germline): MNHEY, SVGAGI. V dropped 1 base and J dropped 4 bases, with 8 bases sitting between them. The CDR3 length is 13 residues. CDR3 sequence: CASSYYEKYEQYF. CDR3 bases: TGTGCCAGCAGTTACTACGAGAAGTACGAGCAGTACTTC.

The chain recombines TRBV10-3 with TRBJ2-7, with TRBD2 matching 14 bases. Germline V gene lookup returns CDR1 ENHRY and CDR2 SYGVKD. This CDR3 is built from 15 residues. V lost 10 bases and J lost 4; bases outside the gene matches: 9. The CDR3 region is CATSGLAGAGYEQYF. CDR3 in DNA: TGTGCCACCTCGGGACTAGCGGGAGCGGGATACGAGCAGTACTTC.

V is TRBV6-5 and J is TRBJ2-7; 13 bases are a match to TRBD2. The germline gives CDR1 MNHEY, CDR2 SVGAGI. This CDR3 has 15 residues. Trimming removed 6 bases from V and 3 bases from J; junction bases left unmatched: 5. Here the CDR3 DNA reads TGTGCCAGCAGCCAGGGACTAGCGGGACTCTACGAGCAGTACTTC. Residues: CASSQGLAGLYEQYF.